This passage covers 18 T cell receptor beta chains from one sample sequenced in a study of T-cell reconstitution after alpha-beta-depleted transplantation in children. Unique molecular identifiers were used in preparing the TCRbeta library. TCRdb re-called the PCR reads through MiXCR, storing one row per CDR3 protein. The sample has 700,000 to 950,000 distinct CDR3 sequences, 16% seen once. The sequences come from PBMCs, mostly from graft donor cells, collected 360 days after TCRalphabeta/CD19-depleted stem cell transplant. The receptors derive from a male patient between 5 and 17 years old who had a stem cell transplant for acute lymphoblastic leukemia, so the T cells may come from the graft donor.

The chain combines TRBV7-6 with TRBJ2-1; 9 bases match TRBD2. The CDR3 is 17 amino acids. CDR1 SGHVS and CDR2 FNYEAQ come from the germline V gene. The junction had 6 bases not matched to a gene; V was cut back by 0 bases and J by 3 bases. For the CDR3, the DNA is TGTGCCAGCAGCTTAGCCGGACTAGCGTTTCTCTACAATGAGCAGTTCTTC. Its translation: CASSLAGLAFLYNEQFF.

This clonotype has just a few counts. The rearrangement uses TRBV2 and TRBJ2-3; D tentatively fits TRBD1 or TRBD2 (6 bases each). Trimming pared 7 bases from V and 0 bases from J, leaving 17 bases between. The germline V gene has CDR1 SNHLY and CDR2 FYNNEI. The CDR3 totals 16 residues. CDR3 DNA: TGTGCCAGCAAAGTACGCGGAGGGGGTAGCACAGATACGCAGTATTTT. As protein: CASKVRGGGSTDTQYF.

The V call is TRBV24-1, the J call TRBJ2-2, with no clear D. V was clipped by 7 bases and J by 0 bases, with 2 bases between them. CDR3 length: 12 amino acids. Germline V CDR1 and CDR2: KGHDR, SFDVKD. The CDR3 region has the DNA TGTGCCACCAGGTCGAACACCGGGGAGCTGTTTTTT. Translated: CATRSNTGELFF.

V gene TRBV19 combines with J gene TRBJ2-1; D gene unclear. Germline V gene data show CDR1 as LNHDA and CDR2 as SQIVND (reference sequence). Trimming pared 5 bases from V and 0 bases from J, leaving 14 bases between. The CDR3 runs to 16 residues. The CDR3 DNA reads TGTGCCAGTAGTTCAAGACTGGGTAGCTCCTACAATGAGCAGTTCTTC. It specifies CASSSRLGSSYNEQFF.

This clonotype showed up just a few times. This chain joins TRBV15 and TRBJ2-3; no reliable D call. This CDR3 is built from 18 residues. Germline V gene sequence: CDR1 LNHNV, CDR2 YYDKDF (reference sequence). Between the trimmed V and J ends, which lost 0 bases and 2 bases, there was a span of 18 bases. The CDR3 sequence: CATSRDGTNVKHTDTQYF. The CDR3 DNA sequence: TGTGCCACCAGCAGAGATGGCACAAACGTAAAACACACAGATACGCAGTATTTT.

The rearrangement links TRBV15 to TRBJ1-5, with D unresolved. Germline V gives CDR1 LNHNV, CDR2 YYDKDF (reference sequence). V lost 5 bases and J 3 bases, leaving 14 bases between the germline ends. The CDR3 has 15 residues. CDR3 loop: CATSFGVTDNQPQHF. In DNA, the CDR3 is TGTGCCACCAGCTTTGGGGTGACCGACAATCAGCCCCAGCATTTT.

This rearrangement joins TRBV14 to TRBJ2-7; no reliable D call. Germline CDR1 reads SGHDN; CDR2 reads FVKESK. The CDR3 has 15 residues. The V gene lost 5 bases and the J gene lost 3 bases, with 17 bases spanning the gap. This CDR3 reads CASSENVVWGYEQYF. DNA for the CDR3: TGTGCCAGCAGCGAAAACGTCGTCTGGGGCTACGAGCAGTACTTC.

The chain links TRBV12-3 or TRBV12-4 to TRBJ2-1; no clear D. The CDR3 consists of 13 residues. The V gene lost 6 bases and the J gene lost 1 base, with 7 bases spanning the gap. The CDR3 DNA reads as TGTGCCAGCAGACCGGGTTCCTACAATGAGCAGTTCTTC. Residues: CASRPGSYNEQFF.

V is TRBV12-3 or TRBV12-4 and J is TRBJ2-5; D ambiguous. The V end was cut by 4 bases, the J end by 3 bases, with 12 bases between. The CDR3 contains 14 residues. The CDR3 region has the DNA TGTGCCAGCAGTTATGGAGTCCTCGAAGAGACCCAGTACTTC. Protein: CASSYGVLEETQYF.

This clonotype was found a few times. The chain joins TRBV6-5 to TRBJ2-1; perhaps TRBD2 as D (6 bases). Germline CDR1 reads MNHEY; CDR2 reads SVGAGI. CDR3 size: 16 residues. Trimming removed 2 bases from V and 3 bases from J, with 14 bases in between. The CDR3 nucleotides read TGTGCCAGCAGTTACCCGCACTGGCGGGACTACAATGAGCAGTTCTTC. Its translation: CASSYPHWRDYNEQFF.

V gene TRBV20-1 combines with J gene TRBJ2-7; 10 positions match TRBD2. The germline gives CDR1 DFQATT, CDR2 SNEGSKA (reference sequence). Trimming cost V 5 bases and J 3 bases; bases outside gene matches: 4. The CDR3 spans 13 residues. CDR3 bases: TGCAGTGCTCGGACTAGCGGTGACTACGAGCAGTACTTC. It specifies CSARTSGDYEQYF.

The chain uses TRBV20-1 and TRBJ1-5; TRBD1 matches 7 bases. The CDR3 covers 11 residues. CDR1 and CDR2 from the germline V gene are DFQATT and SNEGSKA (reference sequence). V was clipped by 6 bases and J by 13 bases; unmatched bases: 9. CDR3 nucleotide sequence: TGCAGTGCAATGCTACAGGGGAAACAGCATTTT. This translates into CSAMLQGKQHF.

Remarks on this clonotype: A junction end diverges from the germline sequence, so it may reflect a read error. The rearrangement joins TRBV20-1 to TRBJ1-3, with D possibly TRBD1 on 5 matching bases. The length of the CDR3 is 12 residues. In germline, CDR1 is DFQATT, CDR2 SNEGSKA (reference sequence). CDR3 sequence: CSARGVENTIYF. CDR3 coding DNA: TGCAGTGCCAGAGGGGTCGAAAACACCATATATTTT.

V gene TRBV14 combines with J gene TRBJ2-7; no reliable D call. Trimming stripped 4 bases from V and 1 base from J, with 17 bases between. The CDR3 has 16 residues. Germline CDR1 SGHDN, CDR2 FVKESK. The CDR3, as DNA: TGTGCCAGCAGCCCCCTTGGTCCCACCTGGTCCTACGAGCAGTACTTC. Protein sequence: CASSPLGPTWSYEQYF. The whole variable domain, filled in from reference TRBV14 and TRBJ2-7, reads EAGVTQFPSHSVIEKGQTVTLRCDPISGHDNLYWYRRVMGKEIKFLLHFVKESKQDESGMPNNRFLAERTGGTYSTLKVQPAELEDSGVYFCASSPLGPTWSYEQYFGPGTRLTVT.

This clonotype was seen a handful of times. The DNA for the CDR3 is TGTGCCAGCAGGCCCTACCAAGGGGCCAACAATGAGCAGTTCTTC. Translation gives CASRPYQGANNEQFF. The chain employs TRBV12-3 or TRBV12-4 and TRBJ2-1, with D perhaps TRBD1 (5 bases). Trimming removed 6 bases at V and 5 bases at J, with 17 bases between. The CDR3 has 15 amino acids.

V gene TRBV10-3 combines with J gene TRBJ2-1, with TRBD1 matching 8 bases. The CDR3 loop spans 15 amino acids. V dropped 5 bases and J dropped 8; count of bases not matched to a gene: 11. The V gene's germline CDR1 is ENHRY and CDR2 SYGVKD. The CDR3 DNA is TGTGCCATCAGTCGGACAGGGTCTGTCTTGGATGAGCAGTTCTTC. The encoded protein is CAISRTGSVLDEQFF.

This clonotype was counted at least ten times. V is TRBV3-1 and J is TRBJ2-1; 14 bases are shared with TRBD2. Germline CDR1 LGHDT, CDR2 YNNKEL (reference sequence). V dropped 3 bases and J dropped 7; count of bases not matched to a gene: 2. CDR3 length: 15 residues. The CDR3 region is CASSQGLAGDNEQFF. CDR3 DNA: TGTGCCAGCAGCCAGGGACTAGCGGGAGATAATGAGCAGTTCTTC.

A few counts support this clonotype. The chain carries TRBV11-1 and TRBJ2-2; 7 positions match TRBD1. With 4 bases clipped from V and 5 bases from J, the junction kept 16 bases outside the gene matches. This CDR3 has 18 residues. Germline CDR1 is SGHAT and CDR2 is FQDESV (reference sequence). CDR3 DNA: TGTGCCAGCAGCTCTTCGATGGCACAGGGGCGAAGGACCGGGGAGCTGTTTTTT. Amino acid sequence: CASSSSMAQGRRTGELFF.